Here is one T cell receptor (beta chain) with its context. Its specificity is unknown. Clones were read by immunoSEQ multiplex PCR, and TCRdb kept only the in-frame ones, dropping some. The table has 120,000 or so clones, around 80% seen once. The data were taken from a study of a mutant IDH1 vaccine in newly diagnosed glioma. Study details: Treated patients showed a male proportion of around 62%, a female proportion of about 40%, and a mean age of around 40 years.

The CDR3 totals 14 residues. Trimming cost V 6 bases and J 3 bases, with 14 bases left between them. Germline V gives CDR1 MNHNS, CDR2 SASEGT. Noted time point: week 11, during vaccination. Vaccinated patients received 300 ug of mutant IDH1 20-mer peptide per dose, with topical imiquimod. The chain carries TRBV6-1 and TRBJ1-1; D is perhaps TRBD1 (5 bases). Source: PBMCs, taken from a glioma patient whose treatment included an IDH1 peptide vaccine. The receptor was isolated from a man aged 40-49 years with glioma. The CDR3 region has the DNA TGTGCCAGCAGCCTACTACAGGTCGACACTGAAGCTTTCTTT. Amino acids: CASSLLQVDTEAFF.